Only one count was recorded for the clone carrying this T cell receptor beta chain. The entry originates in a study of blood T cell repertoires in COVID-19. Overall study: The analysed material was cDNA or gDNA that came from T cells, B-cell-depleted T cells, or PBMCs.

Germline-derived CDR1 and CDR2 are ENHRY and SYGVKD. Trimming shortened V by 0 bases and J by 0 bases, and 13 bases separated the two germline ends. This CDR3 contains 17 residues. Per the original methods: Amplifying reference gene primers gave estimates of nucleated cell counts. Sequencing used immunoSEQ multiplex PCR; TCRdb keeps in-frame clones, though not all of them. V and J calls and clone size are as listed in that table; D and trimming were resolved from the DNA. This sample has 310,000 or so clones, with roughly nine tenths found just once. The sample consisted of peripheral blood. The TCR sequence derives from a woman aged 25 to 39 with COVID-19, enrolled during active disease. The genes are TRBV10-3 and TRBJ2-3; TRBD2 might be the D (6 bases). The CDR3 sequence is CAISESSRRESTDTQYF. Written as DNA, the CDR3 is TGTGCCATCAGTGAGTCGAGTAGGCGGGAAAGCACAGATACGCAGTATTTT.